These T cell receptor beta chains were read from a single sample in a study of cytomegalovirus exposure and HLA in healthy donors. The data were produced by immunoSEQ multiplex PCR, yet TCRdb's version contains in-frame clones alone and is incomplete. The repertoire holds roughly 220,000 clones, with around four fifths as singletons. The sample was PBMCs. All receptors come from a woman between 40 and 50 years old in good health and CMV-seronegative. Both conserved end residues are part of each CDR3. Each record gives: CDR3 DNA, CDR3 protein, J gene, D gene, clone size, V gene. D genes are given only for firm matches. Size tells how often a clone was seen (once, few, many) or the class of an expanded clone, and some rows leave it out.

CDR3nt: TGTGCCAGCAGCCCCCGAAGCTTGAGAAACACCATATATTTT
CDR3aa: CASSPRSLRNTIYF
j_gene: TRBJ1-3
d_gene: -
abundance: -
v_gene: TRBV9

CDR3nt: TGTGCCAGCAGCTACGAAGGGGATCAGCCCCAGCATTTT
CDR3aa: CASSYEGDQPQHF
j_gene: TRBJ1-5
d_gene: -
abundance: few
v_gene: TRBV27

CDR3nt: TGTGCCAGTACCCTAAGCGGGAGCCAAAGCAATGAGCAGTTCTTC
CDR3aa: CASTLSGSQSNEQFF
j_gene: TRBJ2-1
d_gene: TRBD2
abundance: -
v_gene: TRBV2

CDR3nt: TGTGCCAGCAGTTTACACGGGAACACCGGGGAGCTGTTTTTT
CDR3aa: CASSLHGNTGELFF
j_gene: TRBJ2-2
d_gene: -
abundance: -
v_gene: TRBV27

CDR3nt: TGCGCCAGCAGCTTGGGTAGCGCGGGGAGTGGTATCGAGCAGTACTTC
CDR3aa: CASSLGSAGSGIEQYF
j_gene: TRBJ2-7
d_gene: -
abundance: few
v_gene: TRBV5-1

CDR3nt: TGTGCCAGCAGACAGGAGTATAGCAATCAGCCCCAGCATTTT
CDR3aa: CASRQEYSNQPQHF
j_gene: TRBJ1-5
d_gene: -
abundance: -
v_gene: TRBV6-1

CDR3nt: TGTGCCAGCAGTCCACCGGGACAGGGGTACTACGAGCAGTACTTC
CDR3aa: CASSPPGQGYYEQYF
j_gene: TRBJ2-7
d_gene: TRBD1
abundance: once
v_gene: TRBV28

CDR3nt: TGCGCCAGCAGCCCTAACCCGGGACAGGGTTTAGCTAACTATGGCTACACCTTC
CDR3aa: CASSPNPGQGLANYGYTF
j_gene: TRBJ1-2
d_gene: TRBD1
abundance: -
v_gene: TRBV4-1

CDR3nt: TGTGCCAGTGGGTATGGGACTAGCCACTACGAGCAGTACTTC
CDR3aa: CASGYGTSHYEQYF
j_gene: TRBJ2-7
d_gene: TRBD2
abundance: -
v_gene: TRBV19

CDR3nt: TGTGCCAGCAGCTCAGGACTAGCGGGATTTGCCGAGCAGTACTTC
CDR3aa: CASSSGLAGFAEQYF
j_gene: TRBJ2-7
d_gene: TRBD2
abundance: -
v_gene: TRBV7-2

CDR3nt: TGCGCCAGCACACCCCCCGGGACAGGGTCCTCGAGCACCTCCTACGAGCAGTACTTC
CDR3aa: CASTPPGTGSSSTSYEQYF
j_gene: TRBJ2-7
d_gene: TRBD1
abundance: -
v_gene: TRBV23-1

CDR3nt: TGTGCCAGCAGTTACGACCGGGGAGACTACGAGCAGTACTTC
CDR3aa: CASSYDRGDYEQYF
j_gene: TRBJ2-7
d_gene: -
abundance: -
v_gene: TRBV6-5

CDR3nt: TGTGCCAGCACCTCACTAGCGGACAAAAACATTCAGTACTTC
CDR3aa: CASTSLADKNIQYF
j_gene: TRBJ2-4
d_gene: TRBD2
abundance: -
v_gene: TRBV28

CDR3nt: TGTGCCAGCAGCTTGGGGGGGGGACTAGCGGGGAGGTACAATGAGCAGTTCTTC
CDR3aa: CASSLGGGLAGRYNEQFF
j_gene: TRBJ2-1
d_gene: TRBD2
abundance: -
v_gene: TRBV5-4

CDR3nt: TGTGCCTGGAGTGTACTATGGACTAGCGGGAGGAATGAGCAGTTCTTC
CDR3aa: CAWSVLWTSGRNEQFF
j_gene: TRBJ2-1
d_gene: TRBD2
abundance: -
v_gene: TRBV30